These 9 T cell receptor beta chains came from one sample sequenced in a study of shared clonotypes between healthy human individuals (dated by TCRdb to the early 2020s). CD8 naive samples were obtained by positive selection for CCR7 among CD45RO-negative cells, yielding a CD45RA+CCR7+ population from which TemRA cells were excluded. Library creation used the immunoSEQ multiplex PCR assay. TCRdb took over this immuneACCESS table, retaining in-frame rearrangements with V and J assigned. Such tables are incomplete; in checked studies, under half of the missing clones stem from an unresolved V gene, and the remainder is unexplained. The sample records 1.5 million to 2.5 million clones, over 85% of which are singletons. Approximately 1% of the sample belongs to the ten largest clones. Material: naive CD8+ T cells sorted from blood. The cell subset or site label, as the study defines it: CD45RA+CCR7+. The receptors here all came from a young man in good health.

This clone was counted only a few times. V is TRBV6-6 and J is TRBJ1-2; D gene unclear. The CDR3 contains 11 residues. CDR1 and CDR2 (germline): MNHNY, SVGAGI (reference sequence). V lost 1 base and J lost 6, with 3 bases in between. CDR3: CASSYWDGYTF. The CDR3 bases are TGTGCCAGCAGTTACTGGGATGGCTACACCTTC.

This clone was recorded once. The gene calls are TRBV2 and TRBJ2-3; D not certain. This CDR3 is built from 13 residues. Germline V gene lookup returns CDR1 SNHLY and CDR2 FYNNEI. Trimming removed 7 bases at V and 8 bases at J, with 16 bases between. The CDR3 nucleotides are TGTGCCAGCACCTTTCCAGTTACGGTTACGCAGTATTTT. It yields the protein CASTFPVTVTQYF.

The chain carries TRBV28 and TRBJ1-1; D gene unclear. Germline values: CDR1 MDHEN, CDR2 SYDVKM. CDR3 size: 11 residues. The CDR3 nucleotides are TGTGGGTACTCCCGAGGGACTGAAGCTTTCTTT. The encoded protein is CGYSRGTEAFF.

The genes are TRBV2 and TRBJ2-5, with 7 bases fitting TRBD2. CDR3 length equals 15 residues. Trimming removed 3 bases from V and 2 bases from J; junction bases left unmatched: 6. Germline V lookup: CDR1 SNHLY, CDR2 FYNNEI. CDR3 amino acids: CASSDLAAQQETQYF. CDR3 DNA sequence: TGTGCCAGCAGTGACCTAGCGGCCCAACAAGAGACCCAGTACTTC.

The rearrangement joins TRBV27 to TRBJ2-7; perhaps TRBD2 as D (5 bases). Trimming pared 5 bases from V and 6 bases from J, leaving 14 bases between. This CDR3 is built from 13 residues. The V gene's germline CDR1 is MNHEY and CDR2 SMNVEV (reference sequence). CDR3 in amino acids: CASSAGVYGEQYF. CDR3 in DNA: TGTGCCAGCAGTGCCGGGGTTTACGGCGAGCAGTACTTC.

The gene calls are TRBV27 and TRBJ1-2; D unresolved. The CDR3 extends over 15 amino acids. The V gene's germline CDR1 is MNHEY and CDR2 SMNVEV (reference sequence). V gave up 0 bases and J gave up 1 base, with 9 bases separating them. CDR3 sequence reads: CASSLSPASNYGYTF. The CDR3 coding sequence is TGTGCCAGCAGTTTATCTCCAGCGAGTAACTATGGCTACACCTTC.

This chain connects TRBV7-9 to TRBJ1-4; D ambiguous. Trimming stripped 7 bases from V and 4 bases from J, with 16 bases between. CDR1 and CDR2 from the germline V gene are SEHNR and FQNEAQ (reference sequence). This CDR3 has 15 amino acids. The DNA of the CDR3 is TGTGCCAGCAACACCCCTGGCACGGGTAATGAAAAACTGTTTTTT. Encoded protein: CASNTPGTGNEKLFF.

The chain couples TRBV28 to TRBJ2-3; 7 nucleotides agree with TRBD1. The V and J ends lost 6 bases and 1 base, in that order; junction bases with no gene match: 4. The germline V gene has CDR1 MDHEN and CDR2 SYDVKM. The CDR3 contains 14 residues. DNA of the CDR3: TGTGCCAGCAGACAGGGGAAGGGCACAGATACGCAGTATTTT. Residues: CASRQGKGTDTQYF.

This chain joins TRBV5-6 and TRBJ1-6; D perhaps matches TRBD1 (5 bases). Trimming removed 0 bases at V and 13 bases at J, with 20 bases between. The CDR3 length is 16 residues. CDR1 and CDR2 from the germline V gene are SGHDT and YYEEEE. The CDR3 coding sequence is TGTGCCAGCAGCTTGGGTGCGGGGGGGTCTCTTTCGCCCCTCCACTTT. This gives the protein CASSLGAGGSLSPLHF.